The 21 T cell receptor beta chains below were found in one sample sequenced in a study of OX40 agonist ivuxolimab in advanced cancers. The method was immunoSEQ multiplex PCR; TCRdb's version includes in-frame clones alone and lacks a portion of them. The table lists 75,000 to 100,000 clones, about 91% of them singletons. The sample consisted of CD4+ or CD8+ T cells sorted from blood, taken in a trial of the OX40 agonist ivuxolimab. Receptors originate from an adult with an advanced solid tumor such as melanoma, head and neck, liver or kidney cancer.

This clone was detected once. The chain is built from TRBV6-5 and TRBJ2-3, with unresolved D. V lost 5 bases and J 3 bases, leaving 15 bases between the germline ends. There are 15 residues in the CDR3. Germline assignment: CDR1 MNHEY and CDR2 SVGAGI. CDR3 nucleotide sequence: TGTGCCAGCAGTCATAGAAACCGCGCAACAGATACGCAGTATTTT. Amino acid sequence: CASSHRNRATDTQYF.

The V call is TRBV11-3, the J call TRBJ1-1; maybe TRBD1 (5 bases). CDR3 length equals 13 residues. CDR1 and CDR2 from the germline V gene are SGHNT and YENEEA. V was shortened by 5 bases and J by 0 bases, with 7 bases between the two germline ends. The chain's CDR3 is CASSRGLNTEAFF. DNA for the CDR3: TGTGCCAGCAGCCGGGGCTTGAACACTGAAGCTTTCTTT.

The CDR3 DNA reads TGTGCCAGCAGTTTGAGGAGCACAGATACGCAGTATTTT. Translating it yields CASSLRSTDTQYF. The gene calls are TRBV27 and TRBJ2-3; D is unresolved. The CDR3 is made up of 13 amino acids. The V and J ends lost 3 bases and 0 bases respectively, with 4 bases between them. Germline V gives CDR1 MNHEY, CDR2 SMNVEV (reference sequence).

The chain uses TRBV18 and TRBJ2-7, with 10 bases that match TRBD1. This CDR3 is 15 amino acids long. After removal of 3 bases from V and 0 bases from J, the junction contained 2 bases not matched to a gene. Germline V gives CDR1 KGHSH, CDR2 LQKENI. This CDR3 reads CASSPGQGTSYEQYF. DNA of the CDR3: TGTGCCAGCTCACCGGGACAGGGGACCTCCTACGAGCAGTACTTC.

The chain is built from TRBV6-6 and TRBJ2-7, with TRBD2 matching 8 bases. Trimming cost V 6 bases and J 5 bases; bases outside gene matches: 9. CDR3 length: 14 amino acids. Germline V gene sequence: CDR1 MNHNY, CDR2 SVGAGI (reference sequence). The CDR3 here is CASSSTGRANEQYF. CDR3 bases: TGTGCCAGCAGCTCTACCGGGAGGGCCAACGAGCAGTACTTC.

The CDR3: CASSLAFGELYEQYF. CDR3 bases: TGTGCCAGCAGCTTAGCATTTGGGGAGCTCTACGAGCAGTACTTC. V and J are TRBV11-2 and TRBJ2-7; D might be TRBD2 (5 bases). Trimming stripped 1 base from V and 3 bases from J, with 13 bases between. CDR3 length equals 15 residues. The germline V gene encodes CDR1 SGHAT and CDR2 FQNNGV.

The chain links TRBV14 to TRBJ2-5; 7 nucleotides match TRBD2. This CDR3 is 16 amino acids long. With V trimmed by 1 base and J by 5 bases, 10 bases remained unmatched. Germline assignment: CDR1 SGHDN and CDR2 FVKESK. The CDR3 loop is CASSQGGGFSLETQYF. The CDR3 DNA follows: TGTGCCAGCAGCCAAGGGGGAGGGTTCTCGTTGGAGACCCAGTACTTC.

The gene calls are TRBV28 and TRBJ2-1, with 9 bases identical to TRBD1. Germline V gene sequence: CDR1 MDHEN, CDR2 SYDVKM. The CDR3 length is 15 residues. V shed 3 bases, J shed 8 bases, and the junction held 8 bases outside the gene matches. The CDR3 nucleotides read TGTGCCAGCAGTTTCCCCAAACAGGGGGCGGATGAGCAGTTCTTC. This gives the protein CASSFPKQGADEQFF.

The chain recombines TRBV6-5 with TRBJ2-7; D is unclear. V lost 3 bases and J 2 bases, leaving 8 bases between the germline ends. The CDR3 covers 13 residues. CDR1 MNHEY and CDR2 SVGAGI come from the germline V gene. Written as DNA, the CDR3 is TGTGCCAGCAGTTATAGGCTGACCTACGAGCAGTACTTC. Translation: CASSYRLTYEQYF.

This clone came up once. This rearrangement joins TRBV6-1 to TRBJ2-1; possibly TRBD2 for D (6 bases). Trimming took off 7 bases at V and 6 bases at J, with 16 bases between the two ends. Germline V lookup: CDR1 MNHNS, CDR2 SASEGT. This CDR3 region has 14 residues. The CDR3 DNA follows: TGTGCCAGCACCCCGTGGGGGGAGCGCAATGAGCAGTTCTTC. Amino acid sequence: CASTPWGERNEQFF.

The chain employs TRBV7-9 and TRBJ2-7; either TRBD1 or TRBD2 may fit D (5 bases each). V was trimmed by 5 bases and J by 2 bases, leaving 22 bases between them. CDR1 is SEHNR, CDR2 FQNEAQ, per germline (reference sequence). This CDR3 spans 17 amino acids. The CDR3 region is CASSQDGAGVFPYEQYF. Written as DNA, the CDR3 is TGTGCCAGCAGCCAAGATGGGGCCGGGGTTTTTCCCTACGAGCAGTACTTC.

The chain combines TRBV16 with TRBJ1-2; D is unresolved. This CDR3 region has 13 residues. V was shortened by 4 bases and J by 7 bases, with 13 bases between the two germline ends. Germline V gene sequence: CDR1 KGHSY, CDR2 FQNENV. The CDR3 DNA is TGTGCCAGCAGCCTTGACCGCCAGGCTGGCTACACCTTC. Its translation: CASSLDRQAGYTF.

The gene calls are TRBV28 and TRBJ2-7, with D perhaps matching TRBD1 or TRBD2 (6 bases each). CDR3 size: 15 residues. The V end was cut by 2 bases, the J end by 4 bases, with 15 bases between. CDR1 is MDHEN and CDR2 is SYDVKM in the germline V gene. CDR3 in amino acids: CASSLGGGTVYEQYF. The CDR3 region has the DNA TGTGCCAGCAGTTTAGGGGGCGGGACCGTGTACGAGCAGTACTTC.

This chain links TRBV2 with TRBJ2-3; 10 nucleotides line up with TRBD1. The CDR3 runs 15 residues. Germline V gene lookup returns CDR1 SNHLY and CDR2 FYNNEI. Trimming took 7 bases from V and 2 from J; bases not matched to a gene: 6. The CDR3: CASILGQGLTDTQYF. The CDR3 coding sequence is TGTGCCAGCATCCTGGGACAGGGGCTCACAGATACGCAGTATTTT.

The genes are TRBV4-3 and TRBJ1-1; unclear D gene. With 0 bases removed from V and 3 bases from J, the gap between germline ends came to 11 bases. The V gene's germline CDR1 is LGHNA and CDR2 YSLEER. CDR3 length: 15 amino acids. This chain's CDR3 is CASSQDPRRDTEAFF. The CDR3 DNA reads TGCGCCAGCAGCCAAGATCCCCGAAGGGACACTGAAGCTTTCTTT.

CDR3 residues: CATSRERGLLNQPQHF. In nucleotides, the CDR3 is TGTGCCACCAGCAGAGAGAGGGGGCTATTGAATCAGCCCCAGCATTTT. This chain connects TRBV15 to TRBJ1-5; 7 nucleotides line up with TRBD1. The CDR3 has 16 residues. The V gene end was trimmed by 0 bases and the J gene end by 4 bases; junction bases not matched to a gene: 6. The germline CDR1 and CDR2 sequences are LNHNV and YYDKDF (reference sequence).

V usage is TRBV9 and J usage is TRBJ2-3, with D possibly matching TRBD1 (6 bases). V lost 4 bases, J lost 0 bases, and 12 bases lay in between. CDR1 is SGDLS and CDR2 is YYNGEE in the germline V gene. The CDR3 spans 15 residues. The CDR3 region is CASSTTGGSTDTQYF. The CDR3 DNA reads as TGTGCCAGCAGCACCACTGGGGGCAGCACAGATACGCAGTATTTT.

The rearrangement links TRBV5-1 to TRBJ2-7; 9 positions match TRBD1. The CDR3 spans 14 residues. The V gene's germline CDR1 is SGHRS and CDR2 YFSETQ. V dropped 2 bases and J dropped 4; count of bases not matched to a gene: 4. The CDR3 loop is CASSFGQGKYEQYF. The CDR3 region has the DNA TGCGCCAGCAGCTTCGGACAGGGGAAGTACGAGCAGTACTTC.

The gene calls are TRBV6-5 and TRBJ1-3; D is uncertain. V lost 4 bases and J lost 0, with 7 bases in between. From germline, CDR1 is MNHEY and CDR2 SVGAGI. The CDR3 runs 14 residues. The CDR3 loop reads CASSFGFSGNTIYF. In nucleotides, the CDR3 is TGTGCCAGCAGTTTTGGCTTCTCTGGAAACACCATATATTTT.

This chain joins TRBV5-1 and TRBJ2-2; D gene unclear. The CDR3 covers 14 residues. V was shortened by 0 bases and J by 3 bases, with 6 bases between the two germline ends. The germline V gene encodes CDR1 SGHRS and CDR2 YFSETQ. CDR3 in amino acids: CASSLDGDTGELFF. CDR3 DNA sequence: TGCGCCAGCAGCTTGGATGGGGACACCGGGGAGCTGTTTTTT.

The CDR3 DNA reads as TGTGCCAGTAGTATAGATTTAAGGGGCAATCAGCCCCAGCATTTT. It specifies CASSIDLRGNQPQHF. The chain links TRBV19 to TRBJ1-5; D is unresolved. The CDR3 sequence is 15 residues long. Per germline, CDR1 LNHDA and CDR2 SQIVND (reference sequence). V lost 0 bases to trimming and J lost 2 bases, with 8 bases between them.